This TCR beta chain was profiled in a study of metastatic and nonmetastatic thyroid tumors. Study as a whole: Blood and tumor or nodule tissue repertoires from malignant and benign thyroid patients were compared. Findings and caveats of the study: Reports indicated that malignant thyroid tumors showed significantly higher TCR beta diversity than benign nodules did, in blood and tumor.

This clone has a count of ten or more. Antigen unknown. The CDR3 is 15 amino acids. Germline CDR1 and CDR2: SGHRS and YFSETQ. Unmatched junction bases numbered 7, after V lost 3 bases and J lost 3 bases. TCRdb reassembled clones from the PCR reads with MiXCR. The sample holds tens of thousands of clones, approximately 22% seen once. Every patient was untreated before thyroid surgery. V and J are TRBV5-1 and TRBJ2-7; 9 positions agree with TRBD1. Sequencing was done on a sample of blood. The TCR sequence derives from a female donor with papillary thyroid cancer or a benign thyroid nodule (not recorded which). Some clones in this sample may be carry-over from other donors' samples. The CDR3 spells CASSSTGGFGYEQYF. CDR3 DNA sequence: TGCGCCAGCAGCTCGACAGGGGGTTTCGGCTACGAGCAGTACTTC.